This passage covers 6 T cell receptor beta chains from one sample sequenced in a study of T cells in Graves' hyperthyroidism and ophthalmopathy. The CDR3 regions of TCR beta were amplified from RNA transcripts. In the first-round RT-PCR of the TCR CDR3, the HTBI primer set was used. TCRdb re-called the multiplex PCR reads with MiXCR, one entry per CDR3 protein. The data show under 300,000 distinct CDR3 sequences, with 20% to 25% seen just once and about 60% held by the top ten. The sequencing sample was made of blood. All receptors derive from a man between 25 and 39 years old with Graves' ophthalmopathy.

This sequence joins TRBV27 and TRBJ2-3, with 8 bases fitting TRBD2. Germline V gene lookup returns CDR1 MNHEY and CDR2 SMNVEV (reference sequence). The CDR3 consists of 17 residues. V was pared by 2 bases and J by 0 bases, with 7 bases of the junction left unmatched. CDR3 nucleotide sequence: TGTGCCAGCAGTTTACTCGAACGGGGGGGGAGCACAGATACGCAGTATTTT. Its protein product is CASSLLERGGSTDTQYF.

This clonotype has ten or more counts. As DNA, the CDR3 is TGTGCCAGCAGTTTAACTGGGGGGGATACGCAGTATTTT. It is translated as CASSLTGGDTQYF. The chain carries TRBV27 and TRBJ2-3; D possibly corresponds to TRBD2 (6 bases). The CDR3 sequence is 13 residues long. Trimming removed 2 bases at V and 6 bases at J, with 9 bases between. CDR1 is MNHEY and CDR2 is SMNVEV in the germline V gene (reference sequence).

This clonotype has at least ten counts. The CDR3 DNA reads TGCGCCAGCAGCTTGTTAGGGGATAGCAATCAGCCCCAGCATTTT. This translates into CASSLLGDSNQPQHF. This chain connects TRBV5-1 to TRBJ1-5; tentatively, D is TRBD1 (5 bases). Germline CDR1 is SGHRS and CDR2 is YFSETQ. The CDR3 loop spans 15 amino acids. V lost 1 base and J lost 0, with 8 bases in between.

This clonotype was found many times. The rearrangement joins TRBV7-2 to TRBJ2-7; 7 positions match TRBD1. Germline CDR1 SGHTA, CDR2 FQGNSA. The CDR3 contains 15 residues. The V gene end was trimmed by 5 bases and the J gene end by 3 bases; junction bases not matched to a gene: 10. The CDR3 spells CASSPRDRGNYEQYF. The CDR3 bases are TGTGCCAGCAGCCCCCGGGACAGAGGTAACTACGAGCAGTACTTC.

The chain carries TRBV5-1 and TRBJ2-6; D might be TRBD1 or TRBD2, each matching 5 bases. Deletions cut 5 bases from V and 0 bases from J, with 12 bases between. This CDR3 comprises 16 residues. Looked up from germline, CDR1 is SGHRS and CDR2 is YFSETQ. Written as DNA, the CDR3 is TGCGCCAGCAGTTTATCAGGGACCTCTGGGGCCAACGTCCTGACTTTC. This encodes CASSLSGTSGANVLTF. Complete variable domain (other parts from reference TRBV5-1 and TRBJ2-6): KAGVTQTPRYLIKTRGQQVTLSCSPISGHRSVSWYQQTPGQGLQFLFEYFSETQRNKGNFPGRFSGRQFSNSRSEMNVSTLELGDSALYLCASSLSGTSGANVLTFGAGSRLTVL.

The V gene is TRBV28, the J gene TRBJ2-2, with 8 bases identical to TRBD2. The CDR3 extends over 14 amino acids. Trimming removed 8 bases from V and 4 bases from J; junction bases left unmatched: 6. From germline, CDR1 is MDHEN and CDR2 SYDVKM. DNA for the CDR3: TGTGCCAGCTGTAGCGGGATCTTCACCGGGGAGCTGTTTTTT. Translated: CASCSGIFTGELFF. Full variable domain (missing parts from reference TRBV28 and TRBJ2-2): DVKVTQSSRYLVKRTGEKVFLECVQDMDHENMFWYRQDPGLGLRLIYFSYDVKMKEKGDIPEGYSVSREKKERFSLILESASTNQTSMYLCASCSGIFTGELFFGEGSRLTVL.